A selection of T cell receptor beta chains follows, all from one sample in a study of human thymus T cells. The table came from immunoSEQ multiplex PCR; TCRdb's copy has only in-frame clones and leaves some out. The table records tens of thousands of clones, 90% to 95% of them present only once. Material for sequencing was thymus tissue. Every receptor here comes from a girl younger than two with a congenital heart defect but otherwise immunologically healthy. The CDR3 runs from the conserved cysteine through the conserved F or W. D genes are given only for firm matches. Only part of the rows carry a size: once, few, many, or a class if the clone is expanded.

>16|NA|TRBV7-9|TRBD2|TRBJ2-2
TGTGCCAGCAGCCTGGGTAGCGGGACCAACACCGGGGAGCTGTTTTTT
CASSLGSGTNTGELFF
>17|NA|TRBV4-2|TRBD2|TRBJ2-7
TGTGCCAGCAGCCAAGGTTTTTGGAGCGGGAGCTCCTACGAGCAGTACTTC
CASSQGFWSGSSYEQYF
>13|NA|TRBV28|NA|TRBJ1-1
TGTGCCAGCAGTTTTTGGTCCGGTCCTGAAGCTTTCTTT
CASSFWSGPEAFF
>14|NA|TRBV28|NA|TRBJ1-4
TGTGCCAGCAGTTCGGGACGGGTTAATGAAAAACTGTTTTTT
CASSSGRVNEKLFF
>21|NA|TRBV28|TRBD2|TRBJ2-7
TGTGCCAGCAGTTTGGTCGTACTTAGGACTAGCGGGGACTACTTCTCCTACGAGCAGTACTTC
CASSLVVLRTSGDYFSYEQYF
>16|once|TRBV23-1|TRBD1|TRBJ1-5
TGCGCCAGCAGTCAGCGCCCGGGACAGAACCGCCAGCCCCAGCATTTT
CASSQRPGQNRQPQHF
>16|NA|TRBV4-1|NA|TRBJ1-5
TGCGCCAGCAGCCAAGAGTTGGGACATAGTAATCAGCCCCAGCATTTT
CASSQELGHSNQPQHF
>16|NA|TRBV28|NA|TRBJ1-1
TGTGCCAGCAGTTTTGTGGGGGGTCTTGGGGACACTGAAGCTTTCTTT
CASSFVGGLGDTEAFF
>13|once|TRBV7-6|TRBD1|TRBJ2-3
TGTGCCAGCAGCCTGGACAGGGTGGATACGCAGTATTTT
CASSLDRVDTQYF
>18|NA|TRBV4-1|NA|TRBJ2-7
TGCGCCAGCAGCCAAGATAGGAAGGGGGTAGGCACCCAGTACGAGCAGTACTTC
CASSQDRKGVGTQYEQYF
>13|NA|TRBV7-9|NA|TRBJ2-3
TGTGCCAGCAGCTTATCACAGGGAGATACGCAGTATTTT
CASSLSQGDTQYF
>15|NA|TRBV2|TRBD1|TRBJ2-7
TGTGCCAGCAGTGGGACAGGGGGCACCTCCTACGAGCAGTACTTC
CASSGTGGTSYEQYF
>12|NA|TRBV9|NA|TRBJ2-2
TGTGCCAGCAGCGTATGGTCCGGGGAGCTGTTTTTT
CASSVWSGELFF
>17|NA|TRBV14|TRBD2|TRBJ2-3
TGTGCCAGCAGCCTCCGACGCGGGAGGGCGAACACAGATACGCAGTATTTT
CASSLRRGRANTDTQYF
>12|NA|TRBV10-3|NA|TRBJ2-1
TGTGCCATCGGTAAAGAGGGAGGTGAGCAGTTCTTC
CAIGKEGGEQFF
>11|NA|TRBV7-2|NA|TRBJ2-5
TGTGCCAGCAGCTTACAAGAGACCCAGTACTTC
CASSLQETQYF